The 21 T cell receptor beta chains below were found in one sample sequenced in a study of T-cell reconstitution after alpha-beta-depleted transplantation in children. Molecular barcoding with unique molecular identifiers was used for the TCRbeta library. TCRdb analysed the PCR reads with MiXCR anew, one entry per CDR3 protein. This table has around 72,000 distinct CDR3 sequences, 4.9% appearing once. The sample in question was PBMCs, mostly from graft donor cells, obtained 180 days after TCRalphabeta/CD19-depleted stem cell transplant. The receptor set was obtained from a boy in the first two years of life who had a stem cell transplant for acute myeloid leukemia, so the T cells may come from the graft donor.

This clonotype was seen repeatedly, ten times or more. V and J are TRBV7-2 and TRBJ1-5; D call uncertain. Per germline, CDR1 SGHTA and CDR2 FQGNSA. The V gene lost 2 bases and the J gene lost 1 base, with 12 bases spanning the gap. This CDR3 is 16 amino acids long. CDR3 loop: CASSLHSPGSNQPQHF. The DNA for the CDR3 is TGTGCCAGCAGCTTACACTCTCCAGGAAGCAATCAGCCCCAGCATTTT.

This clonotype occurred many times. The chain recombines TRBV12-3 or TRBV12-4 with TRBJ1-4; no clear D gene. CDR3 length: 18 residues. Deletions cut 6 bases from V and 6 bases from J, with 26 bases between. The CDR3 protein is CASRPKTTPGRAHEKLFF. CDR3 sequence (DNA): TGTGCCAGCAGACCTAAGACGACGCCCGGGAGGGCCCATGAAAAACTGTTTTTT.

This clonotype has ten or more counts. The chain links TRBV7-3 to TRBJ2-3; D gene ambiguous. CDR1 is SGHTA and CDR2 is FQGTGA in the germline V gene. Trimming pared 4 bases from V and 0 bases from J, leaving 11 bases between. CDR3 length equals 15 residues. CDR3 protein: CASSSSHHSTDTQYF. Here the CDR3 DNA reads TGTGCCAGCAGCTCCTCACACCATAGCACAGATACGCAGTATTTT.

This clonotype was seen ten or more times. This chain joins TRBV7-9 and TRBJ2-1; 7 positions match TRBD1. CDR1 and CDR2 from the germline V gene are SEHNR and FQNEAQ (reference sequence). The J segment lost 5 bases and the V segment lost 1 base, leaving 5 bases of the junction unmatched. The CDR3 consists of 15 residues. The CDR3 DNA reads TGTGCCAGCAGCTTAGGACAGGGTGGGAACAATGAGCAGTTCTTC. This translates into CASSLGQGGNNEQFF.

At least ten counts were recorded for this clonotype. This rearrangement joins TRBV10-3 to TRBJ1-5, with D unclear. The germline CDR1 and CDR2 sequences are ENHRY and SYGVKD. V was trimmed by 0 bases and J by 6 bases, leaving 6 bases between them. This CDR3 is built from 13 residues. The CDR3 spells CAISESISQPQHF. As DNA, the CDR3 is TGTGCCATCAGTGAGTCGATAAGTCAGCCCCAGCATTTT.

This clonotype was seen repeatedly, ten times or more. The CDR3 is CASSRDRRSIDTEAFF. The CDR3 DNA reads as TGTGCCAGCTCCCGCGACCGTCGTTCGATCGACACTGAAGCTTTCTTT. V usage is TRBV18 and J usage is TRBJ1-1; D is undetermined. The CDR3 spans 16 residues. Trimming stripped 6 bases from V and 3 bases from J, with 20 bases between. The germline V gene has CDR1 KGHSH and CDR2 LQKENI. The full variable domain, completed using reference TRBV18 and TRBJ1-1, is NAGVMQNPRHLVRRRGQEARLRCSPMKGHSHVYWYRQLPEEGLKFMVYLQKENIIDESGMPKERFSAEFPKEGPSILRIQQVVRGDSAAYFCASSRDRRSIDTEAFFGQGTRLTVV.

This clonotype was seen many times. The CDR3: CASSFFVGGGDRNSPLHF. CDR3 bases: TGTGCCAGCAGTTTTTTTGTTGGGGGCGGGGACCGTAATTCACCCCTCCACTTT. This chain joins TRBV28 and TRBJ1-6; TRBD1 might be the D (6 bases). This CDR3 region has 18 residues. The V end was cut by 3 bases, the J end by 6 bases, with 21 bases between. Germline assignment: CDR1 MDHEN and CDR2 SYDVKM.

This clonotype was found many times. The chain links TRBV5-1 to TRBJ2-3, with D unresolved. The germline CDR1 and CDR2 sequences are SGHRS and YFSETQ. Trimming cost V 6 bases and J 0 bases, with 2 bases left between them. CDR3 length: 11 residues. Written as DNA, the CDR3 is TGCGCCAGCACTAGCACAGATACGCAGTATTTT. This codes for CASTSTDTQYF.

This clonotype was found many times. The CDR3 loop is CSAGTGSDTQYF. CDR3 DNA: TGCAGTGCTGGGACGGGCTCAGATACGCAGTATTTT. The rearrangement joins TRBV20-1 to TRBJ2-3; D may correspond to TRBD1 or TRBD2 (5 bases each). Germline V gene data show CDR1 as DFQATT and CDR2 as SNEGSKA (reference sequence). There are 12 residues in the CDR3. The V end was cut by 5 bases, the J end by 4 bases, with 10 bases between.

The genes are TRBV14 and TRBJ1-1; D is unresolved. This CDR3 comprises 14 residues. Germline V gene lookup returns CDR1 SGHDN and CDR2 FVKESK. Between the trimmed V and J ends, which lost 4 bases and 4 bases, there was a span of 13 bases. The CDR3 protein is CASSLTTGGTEAFF. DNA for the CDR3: TGTGCCAGCAGCCTCACGACTGGAGGCACTGAAGCTTTCTTT. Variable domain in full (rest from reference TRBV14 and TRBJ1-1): EAGVTQFPSHSVIEKGQTVTLRCDPISGHDNLYWYRRVMGKEIKFLLHFVKESKQDESGMPNNRFLAERTGGTYSTLKVQPAELEDSGVYFCASSLTTGGTEAFFGQGTRLTVV.

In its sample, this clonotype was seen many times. As DNA, the CDR3 is TGTGCCAGCAGCCAGAGGTCTTCTGGGGCCAACGTCCTGACTTTC. Protein: CASSQRSSGANVLTF. The chain recombines TRBV14 with TRBJ2-6; D is ambiguous. The V end lost 3 bases, the J end lost 1 base, and 7 bases lay between the germline ends. The CDR3 has 15 residues. Germline V gene sequence: CDR1 SGHDN, CDR2 FVKESK.

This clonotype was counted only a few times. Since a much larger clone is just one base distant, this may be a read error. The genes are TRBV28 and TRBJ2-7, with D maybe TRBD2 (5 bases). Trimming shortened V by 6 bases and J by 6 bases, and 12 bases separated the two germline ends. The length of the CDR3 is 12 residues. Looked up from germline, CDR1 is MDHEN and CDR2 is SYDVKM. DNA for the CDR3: TGTGCCAGCAGCCTTCCGGGGAGCGAGCAGTACGTC. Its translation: CASSLPGSEQYV.

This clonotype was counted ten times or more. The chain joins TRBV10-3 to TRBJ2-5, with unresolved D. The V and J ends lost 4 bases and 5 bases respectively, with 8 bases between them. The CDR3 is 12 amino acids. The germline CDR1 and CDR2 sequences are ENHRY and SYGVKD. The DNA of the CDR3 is TGTGCCATCAGTGGGGTGAGGGAGACCCAGTACTTC. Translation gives CAISGVRETQYF.

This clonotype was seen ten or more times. The CDR3 bases are TGCGCCAGCAGCCCACAAACACAATCTGAGCAGTTCTTC. This codes for CASSPQTQSEQFF. This rearrangement joins TRBV5-1 to TRBJ2-1; no definite D call. The CDR3 loop spans 13 amino acids. Trimming stripped 4 bases from V and 9 bases from J, with 14 bases between. Germline CDR1 is SGHRS and CDR2 is YFSETQ.

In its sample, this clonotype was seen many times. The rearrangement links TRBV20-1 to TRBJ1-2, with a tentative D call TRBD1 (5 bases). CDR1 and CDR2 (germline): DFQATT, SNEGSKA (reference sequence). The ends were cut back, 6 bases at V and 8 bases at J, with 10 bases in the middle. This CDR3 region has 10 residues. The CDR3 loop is CSARGRGYTF. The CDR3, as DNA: TGCAGTGCAAGGGGTAGAGGCTACACCTTC.

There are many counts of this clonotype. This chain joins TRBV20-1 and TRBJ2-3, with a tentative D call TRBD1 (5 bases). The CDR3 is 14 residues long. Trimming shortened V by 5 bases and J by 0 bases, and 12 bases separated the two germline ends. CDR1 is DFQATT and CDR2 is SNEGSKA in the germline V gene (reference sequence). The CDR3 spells CSAAIGVSTDTQYF. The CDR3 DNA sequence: TGCAGTGCTGCTATAGGGGTTAGCACAGATACGCAGTATTTT.

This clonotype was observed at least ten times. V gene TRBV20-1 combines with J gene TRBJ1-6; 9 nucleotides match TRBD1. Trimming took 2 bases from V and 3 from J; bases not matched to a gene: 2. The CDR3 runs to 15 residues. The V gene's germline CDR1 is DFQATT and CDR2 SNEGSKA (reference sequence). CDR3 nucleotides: TGCAGTGCTAGATTGACAGGGGGCTATAATTCACCCCTCCACTTT. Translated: CSARLTGGYNSPLHF.

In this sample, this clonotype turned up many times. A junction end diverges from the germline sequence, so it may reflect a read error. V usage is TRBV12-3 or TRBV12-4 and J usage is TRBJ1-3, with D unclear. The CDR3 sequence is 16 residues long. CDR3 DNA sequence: TGTGCCAGCAGTCTAGCCAGAGGCCGGAATGGAAACACCATATATTTT. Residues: CASSLARGRNGNTIYF.

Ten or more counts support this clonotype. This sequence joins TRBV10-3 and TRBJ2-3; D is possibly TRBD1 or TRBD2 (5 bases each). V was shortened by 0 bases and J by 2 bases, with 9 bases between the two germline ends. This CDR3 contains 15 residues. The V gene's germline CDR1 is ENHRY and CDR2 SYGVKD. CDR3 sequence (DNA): TGTGCCATCAGTGAGTCTGGGACGTTCACAGATACGCAGTATTTT. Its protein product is CAISESGTFTDTQYF.

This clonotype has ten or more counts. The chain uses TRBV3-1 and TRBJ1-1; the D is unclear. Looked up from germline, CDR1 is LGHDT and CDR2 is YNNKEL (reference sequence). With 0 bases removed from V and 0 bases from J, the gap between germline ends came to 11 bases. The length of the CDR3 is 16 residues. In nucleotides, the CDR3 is TGTGCCAGCAGCCAAGATCTATCCAAAATGAACACTGAAGCTTTCTTT. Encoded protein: CASSQDLSKMNTEAFF.

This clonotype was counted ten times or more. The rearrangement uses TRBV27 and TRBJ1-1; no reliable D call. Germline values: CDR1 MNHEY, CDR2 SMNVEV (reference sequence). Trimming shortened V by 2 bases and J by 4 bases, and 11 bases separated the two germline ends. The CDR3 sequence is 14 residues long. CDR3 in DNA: TGTGCCAGCAGTTTAGGACGGCTGAGCACTGAAGCTTTCTTT. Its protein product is CASSLGRLSTEAFF.